One and the same sample provided the 15 T cell receptor beta chains below, sequenced in a study of spatial heterogeneity in lung cancer. TCRdb reprocessed the 5' RACE reads with MiXCR, giving one entry per CDR3 protein. This table holds approximately 7,000 distinct CDR3 sequences, roughly 13% found once. Time point specified: sample taken at primary tumor resection. General study results and limits: For expanded intratumoral alpha and beta TCRs, counts tracked tumor mutation counts.

Antigen specificity for these receptors is unknown. The sample here was lung tumor tissue, taken at surgery. These receptors came from a male donor with early-stage non-small cell lung cancer.

This clonotype was picked up many times. As an off-target read in a library built for alpha chains, this beta chain has a frequency of little significance. The V call is TRBV20-1, the J call TRBJ2-5, with 7 bases lining up with TRBD1. CDR3 length: 15 amino acids. The V gene's germline CDR1 is DFQATT and CDR2 SNEGSKA (reference sequence). The ends lost 4 bases at V and 4 bases at J; junction bases unmatched: 12. In nucleotides, the CDR3 is TGCAGTGCTATTCTCAGGGGGTTCGGCGGAGAGACCCAGTACTTC. Protein sequence: CSAILRGFGGETQYF.

This clonotype is medium-sized by share. Because this beta chain is a stray read in a library intended to capture alpha chains, its abundance should not be given much weight. The CDR3 DNA reads TGTGCCAGCAATGAGTTTAACTATGGCTACACCTTC. It encodes CASNEFNYGYTF. The rearrangement uses TRBV6-6 and TRBJ1-2; D not certain. The CDR3 sequence is 12 residues long. The ends were cut back, 7 bases at V and 1 base at J, with 7 bases in the middle. Germline V CDR1 and CDR2: MNHNY, SVGAGI (reference sequence).

This clonotype was observed many times. This beta chain is off target for a library built for alpha chains, so its abundance means little. The V gene is TRBV6-1, the J gene TRBJ2-3; 9 positions match TRBD1. The CDR3 contains 14 residues. Germline assignment: CDR1 MNHNS and CDR2 SASEGT. After removal of 7 bases from V and 0 bases from J, the junction contained 2 bases not matched to a gene. The DNA of the CDR3 is TGTGCCAGCAACAGGGGGCTGAGCACAGATACGCAGTATTTT. As protein: CASNRGLSTDTQYF.

A word on this clonotype: The size of this beta chain means little, since it is a stray read in a library made for alpha chains. The chain has TRBV11-3 and TRBJ2-3; D unclear. The CDR3 contains 13 residues. Germline CDR1 and CDR2: SGHNT and YENEEA. Trimming removed 5 bases at V and 2 bases at J, with 8 bases between. CDR3 coding DNA: TGTGCCAGCAGCCTGGCACACACAGATACGCAGTATTTT. Amino acids: CASSLAHTDTQYF.

This clonotype was seen many times. Since it is a stray read in a library aimed at alpha chains, this beta chain has a size that is not meaningful. CDR3 residues: CASSPAGNSYNEQFF. The CDR3 region has the DNA TGTGCCAGCAGCCCGGCAGGGAACAGCTACAATGAGCAGTTCTTC. The chain couples TRBV28 to TRBJ2-1, with D perhaps matching TRBD1 (5 bases). Germline CDR1 is MDHEN and CDR2 is SYDVKM. Trimming left V 6 bases short and J 3 bases short, with 15 bases between. The CDR3 runs to 15 residues.

There are many counts of this clonotype. This beta chain came through as a stray read in a library set up for alpha chains, and its size says little. The V gene is TRBV20-1, the J gene TRBJ1-6, with D possibly being TRBD1 (6 bases). The germline V gene encodes CDR1 DFQATT and CDR2 SNEGSKA (reference sequence). CDR3 length: 16 residues. The V end was cut by 0 bases, the J end by 2 bases, with 11 bases between. The CDR3 spells CSARDWGAAYNSPLHF. The CDR3 DNA reads as TGCAGTGCTAGAGATTGGGGGGCAGCCTATAATTCACCCCTCCACTTT.

A remark on this clonotype: Found in a library prepared for alpha chains, this beta chain is an off-target read, and its abundance has little meaning. The chain recombines TRBV5-1 with TRBJ1-1; D is possibly TRBD1 (6 bases). The V end was cut by 8 bases, the J end by 0 bases, with 11 bases between. Germline CDR1 and CDR2: SGHRS and YFSETQ. The CDR3 spans 13 residues. The CDR3 is CASRGDMNTEAFF. The CDR3 region has the DNA TGCGCCAGTAGAGGGGACATGAACACTGAAGCTTTCTTT.

This clonotype is labeled medium-sized. Found in a library prepared for alpha chains, this beta chain is an off-target read, and its abundance has little meaning. This chain uses TRBV10-3 with TRBJ2-5; D assignment may be TRBD1 or TRBD2 (5 bases each). This CDR3 is 12 amino acids long. Germline CDR1 and CDR2: ENHRY and SYGVKD. The V end was cut by 11 bases, the J end by 5 bases, with 15 bases between. The DNA for the CDR3 is TGTGCCTCTTCTCGGGACGAGGAGACCCAGTACTTC. Protein: CASSRDEETQYF.

This clonotype is categorized as medium-sized. This beta chain is an unintended read in a library built for alpha chains; its size means little. The V call is TRBV12-3 or TRBV12-4, the J call TRBJ1-1, with 7 nucleotides matching TRBD1. This CDR3 contains 14 residues. The V gene end was trimmed by 7 bases and the J gene end by 0 bases; junction bases not matched to a gene: 5. The CDR3 bases are TGTGCCAGCATCATCACAGGGGTGAACACTGAAGCTTTCTTT. It translates to CASIITGVNTEAFF.

By share, this clonotype counts as medium-sized (0.01 to 0.1%). With the library built for alpha chains, this beta chain is off target and its frequency is not meaningful. The chain couples TRBV29-1 to TRBJ2-7, with no clear D. With 5 bases removed from V and 2 bases from J, the gap between germline ends came to 10 bases. This CDR3 region has 12 residues. Germline CDR1 and CDR2: SQVTM and ANQGSEA. The CDR3 spells CSVRPLPYEQYF. The CDR3 coding sequence is TGCAGCGTTCGACCGCTCCCCTACGAGCAGTACTTC.

This clonotype was seen many times. Being off target in a library aimed at alpha chains, this beta chain has a size of little meaning. The chain recombines TRBV30 with TRBJ2-7; possibly TRBD1 for D (6 bases). Trimming took off 5 bases at V and 2 bases at J, with 13 bases between the two ends. Germline loops: CDR1 GTSNPN, CDR2 SVGIG (reference sequence). The CDR3 spans 13 residues. In DNA, the CDR3 is TGTGCCTGGGGTCGACAGGCTACCTACGAGCAGTACGTC. Its translation: CAWGRQATYEQYV.

On this clonotype: With the library built for alpha chains, this beta chain is off target and its frequency is not meaningful. The chain is built from TRBV3-1 and TRBJ1-1; D is undetermined. CDR3 size: 14 residues. CDR1 is LGHDT, CDR2 YNNKEL, per germline (reference sequence). V gave up 4 bases and J gave up 3 bases, with 12 bases separating them. The CDR3 spells CASSLLGGDTEAFF. In DNA, the CDR3 is TGTGCCAGCAGCCTCCTTGGCGGTGACACTGAAGCTTTCTTT.

The sample holds many counts of this clonotype. Since it is a stray read in a library aimed at alpha chains, this beta chain has a size that is not meaningful. The genes are TRBV20-1 and TRBJ1-4, with TRBD1 matching over 8 bases. The germline CDR1 and CDR2 sequences are DFQATT and SNEGSKA (reference sequence). The V and J ends lost 8 bases and 4 bases, in that order; junction bases with no gene match: 9. The CDR3 totals 14 residues. The CDR3 region is CSYGQGPFNEKLFF. The DNA for the CDR3 is TGCAGTTACGGACAGGGTCCTTTTAATGAAAAACTGTTTTTT.

On this clonotype: Since it is a stray read in a library aimed at alpha chains, this beta chain has a size that is not meaningful. The chain links TRBV29-1 to TRBJ1-1, with no clear D. The length of the CDR3 is 13 residues. The germline V and J ends were trimmed by 7 bases and 0 bases, with 12 bases remaining between them. From germline, CDR1 is SQVTM and CDR2 ANQGSEA. CDR3 in amino acids: CSAGRGLNTEAFF. The CDR3 coding sequence is TGCAGCGCCGGACGGGGATTGAACACTGAAGCTTTCTTT. Full variable domain (rest looked up from reference TRBV29-1 and TRBJ1-1): SAVISQKPSRDICQRGTSLTIQCQVDSQVTMMFWYRQQPGQSLTLIATANQGSEATYESGFVIDKFPISRPNLTFSTLTVSNMSPEDSSIYLCSAGRGLNTEAFFGQGTRLTVV.

Remarks on this clonotype: This beta chain is off target for a library built for alpha chains, so its abundance means little. The chain couples TRBV5-1 to TRBJ1-1; no clear D gene. The CDR3 spans 13 residues. The V gene's germline CDR1 is SGHRS and CDR2 YFSETQ. V shed 2 bases and J shed 1 base, with 6 bases lying between them. The CDR3 nucleotides read TGCGCCAGCAGCTTTGGTCAGAACACTGAAGCTTTCTTT. Its protein product is CASSFGQNTEAFF.